This TCR beta chain comes out of a study of T-cell memory formation after mild COVID-19. TCRdb ran MiXCR on the 5' RACE reads and lists one entry per CDR3 protein. The table lists 240,000 or so distinct CDR3 sequences, approximately 9% of them singletons. The CDR3 spans 11 residues. Deletions cut 11 bases from V and 11 bases from J, with 17 bases between. CDR1 is KGHDR and CDR2 is SFDVKD in the germline V gene. This clonotype originated in a man younger than 30 who had mild COVID-19 (a few samples of this study predate the infection). Cell type and time point are not known. Sequences were obtained from PBMCs or a T cell subset sorted from them (not recorded which). The rearrangement uses TRBV24-1 and TRBJ1-1, with a possible D match to TRBD1 (5 bases). The CDR3 sequence: CAIPRGELAFF. The DNA of the CDR3 is TGTGCCATTCCCCGGGGGGAGTTGGCTTTCTTT.